Following are 5 T cell receptor beta chains from one sample sequenced in a study of technical replicates of blood from a handful of donors (dated by TCRdb to about 2017). The library came from the immunoSEQ multiplex PCR assay. TCRdb retrieved this table from immuneACCESS and kept in-frame rearrangements only. Not all clones are present; in checked studies, unresolved V genes account for under half, and no reason is known for the remainder. The sample table lists 80,000 or so clones, about 94% of them with a count of one. 0.36% of the sample rests with the top ten. The sequencing sample was made of T cells isolated from PBMCs. These receptor sequences come from a human donor in good health.

The chain uses TRBV28 and TRBJ2-1; 8 positions agree with TRBD2. This CDR3 spans 15 amino acids. Germline assignment: CDR1 MDHEN and CDR2 SYDVKM. With V trimmed by 5 bases and J by 4 bases, 7 bases remained unmatched. The CDR3 DNA is TGTGCCAGCAGTCCAGGTAGCGGGGCATACAATGAGCAGTTCTTC. Its protein product is CASSPGSGAYNEQFF.

The chain carries TRBV29-1 and TRBJ2-1; 7 bases fit TRBD1. CDR1 SQVTM and CDR2 ANQGSEA come from the germline V gene. This CDR3 contains 11 residues. Trimming removed 6 bases from V and 6 bases from J; junction bases left unmatched: 2. Here the CDR3 reads CSVNRGNEQFF. CDR3 in DNA: TGCAGCGTCAACAGGGGCAATGAGCAGTTCTTC.

CDR3 DNA sequence: TGTGCCAGCAGCTTGGGGCCGGGACTCAAAATATCGGAGCAGTTCTTC. It codes for CASSLGPGLKISEQFF. V and J are TRBV5-6 and TRBJ2-1; D is perhaps TRBD2 (6 bases). This CDR3 contains 16 residues. The V end lost 0 bases, the J end lost 10 bases, and 20 bases lay between the germline ends. Per the germline V gene, CDR1 is SGHDT and CDR2 is YYEEEE.

Written as DNA, the CDR3 is TGTGCCATCAGTGAGTCTGGGGGCGCCCTGGTGGGGGCTGGCTACACCTTC. It specifies CAISESGGALVGAGYTF. The chain uses TRBV10-3 and TRBJ1-2; perhaps TRBD1 as D (6 bases). Germline-derived CDR1 and CDR2 are ENHRY and SYGVKD. The CDR3 has 17 amino acids. The V gene lost 0 bases and the J gene lost 7 bases, with 21 bases spanning the gap.

The rearrangement links TRBV6-5 to TRBJ2-3; the match to TRBD2 covers 9 bases. V shed 0 bases, J shed 6 bases, and the junction held 1 base outside the gene matches. CDR3 length: 14 amino acids. Germline V lookup: CDR1 MNHEY, CDR2 SVGAGI. CDR3 nucleotides: TGTGCCAGCAGTTACTCTACTAGCGGGGATACGCAGTATTTT. Protein sequence: CASSYSTSGDTQYF.